A single sample gave rise to the 22 T cell receptor beta chains below, sequenced in a study of blood T cell repertoires in COVID-19. The assay was immunoSEQ multiplex PCR, and TCRdb's table has in-frame clones only and misses some. Here the sample spans under 300,000 clones, 80% to 90% being singletons. Material: peripheral blood. Receptors were obtained from a middle-aged man who had recovered from COVID-19.

This rearrangement joins TRBV6-2 or TRBV6-3 to TRBJ1-2; TRBD1 agrees at 8 bases. The germline CDR1 and CDR2 sequences are MNHEY and SVGEGT. There are 15 residues in the CDR3. V dropped 5 bases and J dropped 3; count of bases not matched to a gene: 8. In nucleotides, the CDR3 is TGTGCCAGCAGTCTTCGGACAGGGCGGGACTATGGCTACACCTTC. It specifies CASSLRTGRDYGYTF.

The rearrangement links TRBV10-3 to TRBJ2-7; 8 nucleotides agree with TRBD2. Germline CDR1 and CDR2: ENHRY and SYGVKD. J gave up 0 bases and V 0 bases, and 4 bases lay outside the gene matches. The CDR3 runs to 16 residues. The CDR3 nucleotides read TGTGCCATCAGTGAGTCGACCGGGGGGGTCTCCTACGAGCAGTACTTC. This sequence encodes CAISESTGGVSYEQYF.

The chain links TRBV12-3 or TRBV12-4 to TRBJ1-2; no clear D. V lost 8 bases to trimming and J lost 0 bases, with 7 bases between them. The CDR3 consists of 12 residues. CDR3 amino acids: CASSLANYGYTF. CDR3 DNA: TGTGCCAGCTCCTTAGCTAACTATGGCTACACCTTC.

The rearrangement links TRBV11-2 to TRBJ2-1; 8 bases match TRBD1. Germline CDR1 reads SGHAT; CDR2 reads FQNNGV. V was pared by 0 bases and J by 7 bases, with 2 bases of the junction left unmatched. CDR3 length: 14 amino acids. The CDR3 sequence: CASSLERTGNEQFF. For the CDR3, the DNA is TGTGCCAGCAGCTTAGAGAGGACAGGGAATGAGCAGTTCTTC.

This chain connects TRBV19 to TRBJ1-2; tentatively, D is TRBD1 (5 bases). Looked up from germline, CDR1 is LNHDA and CDR2 is SQIVND (reference sequence). The CDR3 is 14 amino acids. Trimming took 3 bases from V and 7 from J, leaving 15 bases between them. For the CDR3, the DNA is TGTGCCAGTAGTATGCAGGGCACCCTCTTTGGCTACACCTTC. This codes for CASSMQGTLFGYTF.

This chain joins TRBV30 and TRBJ2-7, with TRBD2 matching 8 bases. Germline CDR1 is GTSNPN and CDR2 is SVGIG (reference sequence). The J segment lost 0 bases and the V segment lost 3 bases, leaving 10 bases of the junction unmatched. This CDR3 has 16 amino acids. As DNA, the CDR3 is TGTGCCTGGAGGCCCCGGGGGGGCACGAGCTCCTACGAGCAGTACTTC. Translated, it gives CAWRPRGGTSSYEQYF.

This chain links TRBV5-6 with TRBJ2-7; the match to TRBD1 covers 7 bases. CDR1 and CDR2 from the germline V gene are SGHDT and YYEEEE. The CDR3 contains 15 residues. With V trimmed by 4 bases and J by 0 bases, 7 bases remained unmatched. CDR3 protein: CASSPSTGSSYEQYF. Here the CDR3 DNA reads TGTGCCAGCAGCCCCTCGACAGGGTCCTCCTACGAGCAGTACTTC.

This chain connects TRBV5-4 to TRBJ2-1, with 13 nucleotides matching TRBD2. CDR3 size: 15 residues. Unmatched junction bases numbered 5, after V lost 3 bases and J lost 8 bases. Germline V lookup: CDR1 SGHNT, CDR2 YYREEE (reference sequence). The CDR3 bases are TGTGCCAGCAGCTCTGGACTAGCGGGAGCCGATGAGCAGTTCTTC. Amino acids: CASSSGLAGADEQFF.

The CDR3 sequence is CASSEEQGAQGEQFF. The CDR3, as DNA: TGTGCCAGCAGTGAAGAACAGGGGGCGCAGGGTGAGCAGTTCTTC. The chain carries TRBV6-1 and TRBJ2-1; TRBD1 matches 9 bases. Germline V lookup: CDR1 MNHNS, CDR2 SASEGT. V was clipped by 1 base and J by 9 bases; unmatched bases: 7. The CDR3 sequence is 15 residues long.

V is TRBV5-5 and J is TRBJ1-1, with D unresolved. Germline V gene sequence: CDR1 SGHKS, CDR2 YYEKEE (reference sequence). The V end was cut by 1 base, the J end by 1 base, with 11 bases between. This CDR3 comprises 15 residues. CDR3 in DNA: TGTGCCAGCAGCTTGTACGGGGTCACGAACACTGAAGCTTTCTTT. Residues: CASSLYGVTNTEAFF.

The chain is built from TRBV9 and TRBJ2-1; D unclear. V was pared by 4 bases and J by 8 bases, with 16 bases between. The CDR3 has 14 amino acids. Germline-derived CDR1 and CDR2 are SGDLS and YYNGEE. CDR3 bases: TGTGCCAGCAGCCTCGCCCCCGAAATAGATGAGCAGTTCTTC. Translated: CASSLAPEIDEQFF.

V is TRBV27 and J is TRBJ1-6, with D tentatively TRBD1 (6 bases). Germline CDR1 reads MNHEY; CDR2 reads SMNVEV (reference sequence). V gave up 3 bases and J gave up 10 bases, with 19 bases separating them. The CDR3 length is 16 residues. The CDR3 nucleotides read TGTGCCAGCAGTTTTGGTCGTGGGGGCGAGGGGTCACCCCTCCACTTT. Its translation: CASSFGRGGEGSPLHF.

The chain employs TRBV6-2 or TRBV6-3 and TRBJ1-5; D perhaps matches TRBD1 (6 bases). Looked up from germline, CDR1 is MNHEY and CDR2 is SVGEGT. The CDR3 runs to 16 residues. Trimming shortened V by 2 bases and J by 4 bases, and 15 bases separated the two germline ends. The CDR3 spells CASSYGGRGGNQPQHF. As DNA, the CDR3 is TGTGCCAGCAGTTACGGGGGCAGGGGAGGGAATCAGCCCCAGCATTTT.

This clone came up a few times. The V call is TRBV2, the J call TRBJ2-7; 11 nucleotides line up with TRBD2. Germline V gene data show CDR1 as SNHLY and CDR2 as FYNNEI. The V gene end was trimmed by 11 bases and the J gene end by 9 bases; junction bases not matched to a gene: 15. The CDR3 has 14 residues. The CDR3 sequence is CAGAVLAGVNGQYF. CDR3 nucleotide sequence: TGTGCCGGCGCCGTACTAGCGGGAGTGAACGGGCAGTACTTC.

CDR3 residues: CASSMGDRRQAFF. For the CDR3, the DNA is TGTGCCAGTAGTATGGGGGACAGGCGTCAGGCTTTCTTT. V usage is TRBV19 and J usage is TRBJ1-1; 8 bases agree with TRBD1. The germline CDR1 and CDR2 sequences are LNHDA and SQIVND (reference sequence). After removal of 3 bases from V and 11 bases from J, the junction contained 8 bases not matched to a gene. The CDR3 totals 13 residues.

V gene TRBV3-1 (or the pseudogene TRBV3-2) combines with J gene TRBJ2-7; 7 nucleotides line up with TRBD2. There are 15 residues in the CDR3. J lost 7 bases, V lost 0 bases, and 9 bases had no gene match. In germline, CDR1 is LGHDT, CDR2 YNNKEL (reference sequence). The CDR3 sequence: CASSQDAGEIREQYF. The CDR3 DNA is TGTGCCAGCAGCCAAGACGCGGGAGAGATAAGAGAGCAGTACTTC.

The CDR3 DNA follows: TGTGCCAGTTCCCTAACAGGGAACTATGGCTACACCTTC. This encodes CASSLTGNYGYTF. The chain carries TRBV19 and TRBJ1-2; D perhaps matches TRBD1 (6 bases). This CDR3 is 13 amino acids long. Trimming pared 8 bases from V and 2 bases from J, leaving 12 bases between. Germline assignment: CDR1 LNHDA and CDR2 SQIVND (reference sequence).

J is TRBJ1-1 and V is TRBV10-1; 10 bases map to TRBD1. Trimming at V came to 9 bases and at J to 7 bases, leaving 11 bases not matched to a gene. The CDR3 spans 14 residues. CDR1 is WNHNN and CDR2 is SYGVQD in the germline V gene (reference sequence). CDR3 residues: CARVRDRGQNEAFF. The CDR3 coding sequence is TGCGCCAGGGTCCGGGACAGGGGTCAGAATGAAGCTTTCTTT.

DNA for the CDR3: TGTGCCAGCAGTGAGAGAGAACCATGGGAGAGAAATTCACCCCTCCACTTT. This sequence encodes CASSEREPWERNSPLHF. The chain is built from TRBV2 and TRBJ1-6; D is undetermined. Germline V gives CDR1 SNHLY, CDR2 FYNNEI. V lost 3 bases and J 7 bases, leaving 19 bases between the germline ends. The length of the CDR3 is 17 residues.

The chain employs TRBV7-2 and TRBJ1-2; 8 bases match TRBD1. Per the germline V gene, CDR1 is SGHTA and CDR2 is FQGNSA. This CDR3 region has 16 residues. The ends lost 5 bases at V and 4 bases at J; junction bases unmatched: 12. This chain's CDR3 is CASSPGRGRVSYGYTF. CDR3 bases: TGTGCCAGCAGCCCGGGCAGGGGGCGGGTGAGCTATGGCTACACCTTC.

This sequence joins TRBV30 and TRBJ2-3; 10 bases agree with TRBD2. The CDR3 is 18 residues long. Trimming cost V 2 bases and J 3 bases; bases outside gene matches: 14. Germline V gene data show CDR1 as GTSNPN and CDR2 as SVGIG (reference sequence). CDR3 sequence reads: CAWSRLAGAVFGTDTQYF. The CDR3 nucleotides read TGTGCCTGGAGTAGGCTAGCGGGAGCTGTGTTCGGGACAGATACGCAGTATTTT. The entire variable domain, with the rest obtained from reference TRBV30 and TRBJ2-3, is as follows: SQTIHQWPATLVQPVGSPLSLECTVEGTSNPNLYWYRQAAGRGLQLLFYSVGIGQISSEVPQNLSASRPQDRQFILSSKKLLLSDSGFYLCAWSRLAGAVFGTDTQYFGPGTRLTVL.

In this sample, this clone turned up a few times. This chain uses TRBV25-1 with TRBJ2-7; 9 bases fit TRBD1. Trimming at V came to 3 bases and at J to 3 bases, leaving 6 bases not matched to a gene. Germline V lookup: CDR1 MGHDK, CDR2 SYGVNS. The CDR3 has 15 amino acids. This CDR3 is CASSEGRQGGYEQYF. The CDR3 nucleotides are TGTGCCAGCAGTGAGGGGAGACAGGGGGGCTACGAGCAGTACTTC.